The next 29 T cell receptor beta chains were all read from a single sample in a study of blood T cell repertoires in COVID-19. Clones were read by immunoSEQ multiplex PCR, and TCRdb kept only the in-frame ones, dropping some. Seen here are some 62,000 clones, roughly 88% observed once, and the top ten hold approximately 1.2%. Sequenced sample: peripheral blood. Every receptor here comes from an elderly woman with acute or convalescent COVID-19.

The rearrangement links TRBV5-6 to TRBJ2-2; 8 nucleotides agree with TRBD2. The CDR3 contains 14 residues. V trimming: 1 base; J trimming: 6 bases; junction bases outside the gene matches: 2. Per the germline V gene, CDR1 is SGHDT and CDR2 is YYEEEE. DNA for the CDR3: TGTGCCAGCAGCTTGCCGGGAGGGCCCGGGGAGCTGTTTTTT. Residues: CASSLPGGPGELFF. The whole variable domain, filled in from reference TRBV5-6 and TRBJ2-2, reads DAGVTQSPTHLIKTRGQQVTLRCSPKSGHDTVSWYQQALGQGPQFIFQYYEEEERQRGNFPDRFSGHQFPNYSSELNVNALLLGDSALYLCASSLPGGPGELFFGEGSRLTVL.

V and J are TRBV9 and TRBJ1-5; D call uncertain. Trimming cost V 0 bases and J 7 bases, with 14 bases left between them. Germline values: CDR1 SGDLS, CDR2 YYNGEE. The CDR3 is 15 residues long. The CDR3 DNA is TGTGCCAGCAGCGTAGCTCCTGGCCTCGGGCAGCCCCAGCATTTT. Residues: CASSVAPGLGQPQHF.

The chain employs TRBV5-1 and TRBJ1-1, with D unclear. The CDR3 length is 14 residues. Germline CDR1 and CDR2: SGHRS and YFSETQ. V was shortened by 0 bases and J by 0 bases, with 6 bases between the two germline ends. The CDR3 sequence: CASSLDGVNTEAFF. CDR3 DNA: TGCGCCAGCAGCTTGGACGGAGTGAACACTGAAGCTTTCTTT.

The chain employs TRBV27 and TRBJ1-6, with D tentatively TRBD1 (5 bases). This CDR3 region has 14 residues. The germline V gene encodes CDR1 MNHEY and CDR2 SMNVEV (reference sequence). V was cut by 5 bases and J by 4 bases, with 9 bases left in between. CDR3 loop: CASSKTDYNSPLHF. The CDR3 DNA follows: TGTGCCAGCAGTAAGACAGATTATAATTCACCCCTCCACTTT.

The CDR3 loop is CASSLQGATQETQYF. In DNA, the CDR3 is TGCGCCAGCAGCCTACAGGGGGCGACTCAAGAGACCCAGTACTTC. The chain carries TRBV5-1 and TRBJ2-5; 9 nucleotides align to TRBD1. Germline V gives CDR1 SGHRS, CDR2 YFSETQ. The CDR3 totals 15 residues. Trimming removed 4 bases from V and 2 bases from J; junction bases left unmatched: 6.

Here the CDR3 DNA reads TGTGCCAGTAGTATGTCTAGCGGGAGAGACGAGCAGTACTTC. This translates into CASSMSSGRDEQYF. This chain connects TRBV19 to TRBJ2-7; 10 nucleotides align to TRBD2. The V segment lost 3 bases and the J segment 5 bases; nucleotides outside the gene matches: 4. The CDR3 loop spans 14 amino acids. The germline CDR1 and CDR2 sequences are LNHDA and SQIVND (reference sequence).

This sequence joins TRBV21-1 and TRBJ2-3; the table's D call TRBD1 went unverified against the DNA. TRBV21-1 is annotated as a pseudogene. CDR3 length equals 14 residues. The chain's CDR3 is CASNTTHSTDTQYF. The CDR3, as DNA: TGTGCCAGCAACACCACCCATAGCACAGATACGCAGTATTTT.

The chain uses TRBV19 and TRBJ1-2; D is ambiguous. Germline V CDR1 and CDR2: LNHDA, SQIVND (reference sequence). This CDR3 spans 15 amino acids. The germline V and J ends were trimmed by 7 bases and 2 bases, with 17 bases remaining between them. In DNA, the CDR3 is TGTGCCAGTAATCCCCTGGTCGTGGCAAACTATGGCTACACCTTC. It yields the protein CASNPLVVANYGYTF.

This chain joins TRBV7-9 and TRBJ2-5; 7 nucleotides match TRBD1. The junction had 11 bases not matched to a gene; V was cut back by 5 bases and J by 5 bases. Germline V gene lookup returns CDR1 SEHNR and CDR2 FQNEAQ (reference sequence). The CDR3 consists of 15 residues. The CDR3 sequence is CASSLGQASEETQYF. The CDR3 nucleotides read TGTGCCAGCAGCCTTGGACAGGCCTCGGAGGAGACCCAGTACTTC.

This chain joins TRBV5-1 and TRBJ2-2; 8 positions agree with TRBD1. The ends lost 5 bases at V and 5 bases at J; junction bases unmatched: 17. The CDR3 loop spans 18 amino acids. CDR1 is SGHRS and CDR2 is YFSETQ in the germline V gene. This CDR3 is CASSSNPTGQAATGELFF. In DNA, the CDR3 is TGCGCCAGCAGTTCAAATCCCACGGGACAGGCGGCGACCGGGGAGCTGTTTTTT.

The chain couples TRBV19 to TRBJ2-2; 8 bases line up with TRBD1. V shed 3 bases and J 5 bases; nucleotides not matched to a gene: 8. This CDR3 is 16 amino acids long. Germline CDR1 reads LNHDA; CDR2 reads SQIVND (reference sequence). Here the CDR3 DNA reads TGTGCCAGTAGTATGCGAGGACAGGGACCAACCGGGGAGCTGTTTTTT. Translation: CASSMRGQGPTGELFF. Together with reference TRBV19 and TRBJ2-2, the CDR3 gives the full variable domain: DGGITQSPKYLFRKEGQNVTLSCEQNLNHDAMYWYRQDPGQGLRLIYYSQIVNDFQKGDIAEGYSVSREKKESFPLTVTSAQKNPTAFYLCASSMRGQGPTGELFFGEGSRLTVL.

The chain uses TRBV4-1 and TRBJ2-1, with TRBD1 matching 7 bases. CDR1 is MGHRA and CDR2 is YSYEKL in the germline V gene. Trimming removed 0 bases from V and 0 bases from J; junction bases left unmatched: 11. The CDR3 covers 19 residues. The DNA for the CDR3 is TGCGCCAGCAGCCAAGAGGGCACAGGGGTCATCAGCTCCTACAATGAGCAGTTCTTC. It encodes CASSQEGTGVISSYNEQFF.

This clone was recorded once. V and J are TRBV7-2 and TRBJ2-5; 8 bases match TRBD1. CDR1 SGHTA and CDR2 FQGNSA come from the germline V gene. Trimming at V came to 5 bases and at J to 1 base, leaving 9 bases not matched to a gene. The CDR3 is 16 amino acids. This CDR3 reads CASSPDTGTGQETQYF. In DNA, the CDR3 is TGTGCCAGCAGCCCAGACACCGGGACAGGCCAAGAGACCCAGTACTTC.

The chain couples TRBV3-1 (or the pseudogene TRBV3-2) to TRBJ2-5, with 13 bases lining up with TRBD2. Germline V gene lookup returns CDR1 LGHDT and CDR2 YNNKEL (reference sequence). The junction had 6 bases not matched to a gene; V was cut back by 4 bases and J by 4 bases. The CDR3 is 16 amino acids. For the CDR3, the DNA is TGTGCCAGCAGCCCCGGGGGACTAGCGGGAAGAGAGACCCAGTACTTC. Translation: CASSPGGLAGRETQYF.

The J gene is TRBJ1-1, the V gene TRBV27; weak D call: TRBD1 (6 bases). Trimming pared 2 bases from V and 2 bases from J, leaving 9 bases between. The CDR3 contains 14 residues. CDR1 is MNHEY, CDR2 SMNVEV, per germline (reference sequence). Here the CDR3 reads CASSLNRVNTEAFF. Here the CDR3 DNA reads TGTGCCAGCAGTTTAAACAGGGTTAACACTGAAGCTTTCTTT.

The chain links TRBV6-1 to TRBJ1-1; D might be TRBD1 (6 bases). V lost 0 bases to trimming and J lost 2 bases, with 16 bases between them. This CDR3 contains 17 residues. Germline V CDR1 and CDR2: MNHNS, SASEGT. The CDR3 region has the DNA TGTGCCAGCAGTGAAGCCTGGGGGCGCCCCGAAAACACTGAAGCTTTCTTT. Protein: CASSEAWGRPENTEAFF.

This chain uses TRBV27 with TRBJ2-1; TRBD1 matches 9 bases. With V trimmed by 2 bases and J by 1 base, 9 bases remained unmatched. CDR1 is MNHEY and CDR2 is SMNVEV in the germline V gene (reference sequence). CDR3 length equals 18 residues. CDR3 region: CASSLRMGQGVSYNEQFF. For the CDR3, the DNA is TGTGCCAGCAGTTTACGAATGGGACAGGGAGTGTCCTACAATGAGCAGTTCTTC.

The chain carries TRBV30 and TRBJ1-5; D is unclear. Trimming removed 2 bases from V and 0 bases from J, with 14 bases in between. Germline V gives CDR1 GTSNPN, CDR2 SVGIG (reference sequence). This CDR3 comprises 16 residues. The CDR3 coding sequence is TGTGCCTGGAGTCCCCCTAGGCGGAATAGCAATCAGCCCCAGCATTTT. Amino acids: CAWSPPRRNSNQPQHF.

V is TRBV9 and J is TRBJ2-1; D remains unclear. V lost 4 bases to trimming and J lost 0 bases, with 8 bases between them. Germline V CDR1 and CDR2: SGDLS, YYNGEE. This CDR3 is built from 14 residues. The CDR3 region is CASSLYSSYNEQFF. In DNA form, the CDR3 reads TGTGCCAGCAGCCTATATAGCTCCTACAATGAGCAGTTCTTC.

The CDR3 loop reads CASNWGLHAEAFF. The DNA of the CDR3 is TGTGCCAGCAATTGGGGGCTCCACGCTGAAGCTTTCTTT. The V gene is TRBV12-3 or TRBV12-4, the J gene TRBJ1-1; D is possibly TRBD1 (6 bases). V was trimmed by 7 bases and J by 6 bases, leaving 15 bases between them. CDR3 length: 13 residues.

CDR3 in amino acids: CASSPRGYNEQFF. As DNA, the CDR3 is TGTGCCAGTAGCCCCAGGGGTTACAATGAGCAGTTCTTC. The V gene is TRBV19, the J gene TRBJ2-1; D may be TRBD1 (6 bases). Germline CDR1 is LNHDA and CDR2 is SQIVND (reference sequence). Trimming shortened V by 6 bases and J by 4 bases, and 10 bases separated the two germline ends. The CDR3 sequence is 13 residues long.

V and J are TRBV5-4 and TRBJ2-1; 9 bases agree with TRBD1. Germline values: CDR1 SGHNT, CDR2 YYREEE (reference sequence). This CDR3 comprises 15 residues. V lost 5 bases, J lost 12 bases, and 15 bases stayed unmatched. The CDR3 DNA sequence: TGTGCCAGCAGGCCGGCGACAGGGGGATCGGAGGGGCAGTTCTTC. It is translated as CASRPATGGSEGQFF.

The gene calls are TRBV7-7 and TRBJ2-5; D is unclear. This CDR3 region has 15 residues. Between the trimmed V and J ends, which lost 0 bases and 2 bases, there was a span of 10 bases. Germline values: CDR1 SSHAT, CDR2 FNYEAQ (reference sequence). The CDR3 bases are TGTGCCAGCAGCTTAGCCTTAGCCAGTCAAGAGACCCAGTACTTC. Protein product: CASSLALASQETQYF.

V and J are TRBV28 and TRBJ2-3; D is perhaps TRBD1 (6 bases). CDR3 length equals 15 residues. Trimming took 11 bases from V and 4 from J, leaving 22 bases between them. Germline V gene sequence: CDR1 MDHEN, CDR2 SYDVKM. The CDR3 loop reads CAYRVHPPGSDTQYF. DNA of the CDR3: TGTGCCTACAGGGTCCACCCCCCGGGATCAGATACGCAGTATTTT.

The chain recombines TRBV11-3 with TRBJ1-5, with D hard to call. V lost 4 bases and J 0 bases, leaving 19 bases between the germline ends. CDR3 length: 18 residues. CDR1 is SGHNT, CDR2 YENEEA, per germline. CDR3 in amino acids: CASSSLAFGCPSNQPQHF. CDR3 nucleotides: TGTGCCAGCAGCTCACTAGCATTTGGGTGTCCTAGCAATCAGCCCCAGCATTTT.

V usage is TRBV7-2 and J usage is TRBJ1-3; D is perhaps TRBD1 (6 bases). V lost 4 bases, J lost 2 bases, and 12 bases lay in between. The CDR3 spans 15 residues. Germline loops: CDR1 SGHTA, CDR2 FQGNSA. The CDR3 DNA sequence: TGTGCCAGCAGCTCACAGGGTTCGGCTGGAAACACCATATATTTT. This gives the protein CASSSQGSAGNTIYF.

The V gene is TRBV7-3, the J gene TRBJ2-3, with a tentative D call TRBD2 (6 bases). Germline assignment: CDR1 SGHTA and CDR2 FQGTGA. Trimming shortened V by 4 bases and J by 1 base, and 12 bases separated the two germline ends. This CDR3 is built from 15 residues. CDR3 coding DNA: TGTGCCAGCAGCTCTACGGGACTTCGCACAGATACGCAGTATTTT. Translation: CASSSTGLRTDTQYF.

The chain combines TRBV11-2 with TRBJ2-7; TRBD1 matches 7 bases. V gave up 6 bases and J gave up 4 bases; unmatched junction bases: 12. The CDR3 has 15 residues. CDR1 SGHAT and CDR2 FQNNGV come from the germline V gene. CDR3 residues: CASSPTGTDTYEQYF. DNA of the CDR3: TGTGCCAGCAGTCCGACCGGGACAGACACTTACGAGCAGTACTTC.

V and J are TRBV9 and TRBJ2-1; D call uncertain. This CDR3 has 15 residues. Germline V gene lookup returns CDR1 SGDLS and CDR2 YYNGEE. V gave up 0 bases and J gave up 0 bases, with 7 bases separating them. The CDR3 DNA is TGTGCCAGCAGCGTAGTTAGCAGCTCCTACAATGAGCAGTTCTTC. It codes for CASSVVSSSYNEQFF.